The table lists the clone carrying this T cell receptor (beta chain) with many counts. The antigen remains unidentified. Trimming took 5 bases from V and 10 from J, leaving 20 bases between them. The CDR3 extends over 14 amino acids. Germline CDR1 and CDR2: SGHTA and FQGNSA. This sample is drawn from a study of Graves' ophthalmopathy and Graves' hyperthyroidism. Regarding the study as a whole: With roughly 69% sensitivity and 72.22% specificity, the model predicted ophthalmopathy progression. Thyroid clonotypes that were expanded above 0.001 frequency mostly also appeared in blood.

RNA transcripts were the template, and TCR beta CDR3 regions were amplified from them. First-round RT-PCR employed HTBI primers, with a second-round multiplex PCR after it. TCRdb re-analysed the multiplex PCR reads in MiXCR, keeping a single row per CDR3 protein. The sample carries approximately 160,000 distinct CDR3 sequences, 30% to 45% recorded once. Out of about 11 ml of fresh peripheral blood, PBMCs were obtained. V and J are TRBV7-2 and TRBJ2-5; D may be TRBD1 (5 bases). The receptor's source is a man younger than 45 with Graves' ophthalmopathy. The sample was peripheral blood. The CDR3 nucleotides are TGTGCCAGCAGCCCCCCCCCACAGGACCGCTTCCAGTACTTC. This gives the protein CASSPPPQDRFQYF.